The T cell receptor (beta chain) under discussion was sequenced for a study of blood T cell repertoires in COVID-19. Study summary: The cDNA or gDNA used as material had been derived from T cells, B-cell-depleted T cells, or PBMCs.

Original handling: It was from reference gene primer amplification that nucleated cell counts were estimated. The protocol was immunoSEQ multiplex PCR, while the TCRdb copy is restricted to in-frame clones and leaves out a portion. V, J and clone size reflect that table, while D and trimming were determined from the DNA. Of more than 400,000 clones listed, roughly 87% are singletons. Cohort assignment relied on participant-reported clinical history. The CDR3 loop spans 13 amino acids. With 0 bases removed from V and 8 bases from J, the gap between germline ends came to 10 bases. Per germline, CDR1 SEHNR and CDR2 FQNEAQ (reference sequence).

Sequencing input: PBMCs or T cells enriched from blood (not recorded which). The chain employs TRBV7-9 and TRBJ1-2, with D unresolved. This receptor was obtained from a woman aged 18-30 years who had recovered from COVID-19. Here the CDR3 reads CASSLASAGGYTF. CDR3 sequence (DNA): TGTGCCAGCAGCTTAGCCTCGGCAGGCGGCTACACCTTC.